Given below is one T cell receptor beta chain in context. Its antigen is unidentified. The junction differs from germline at one of its ends, possibly a read error. TCR beta CDR3 region amplification was performed from RNA transcripts. HTBI primers were used for first-round RT-PCR of the TCR CDR3. MiXCR, applied by TCRdb to the multiplex PCR reads, yields one record per CDR3 protein. The data contain fewer than 400,000 distinct CDR3 sequences, about a sixth of them singletons. This entry is derived from a study of T cells in Graves' hyperthyroidism and ophthalmopathy. Study observations and caveats: Most expanded thyroid clonotypes above 0.001 recurred in blood.

This CDR3 comprises 15 residues. Germline V gene data show CDR1 as SGHNT and CDR2 as YYREEE (reference sequence). The chain employs TRBV5-4 and TRBJ2-7, with TRBD2 matching over 9 bases. The TCR originated in a woman in her late teens or twenties with Graves' hyperthyroidism that later progressed to Graves' ophthalmopathy. Sequencing input: blood. The CDR3 here is CASSLPSGTSHEQYF. DNA of the CDR3: TGTGCCAGCAGCTTACCTAGCGGGACCTCCCACGAGCAGTACTTC.